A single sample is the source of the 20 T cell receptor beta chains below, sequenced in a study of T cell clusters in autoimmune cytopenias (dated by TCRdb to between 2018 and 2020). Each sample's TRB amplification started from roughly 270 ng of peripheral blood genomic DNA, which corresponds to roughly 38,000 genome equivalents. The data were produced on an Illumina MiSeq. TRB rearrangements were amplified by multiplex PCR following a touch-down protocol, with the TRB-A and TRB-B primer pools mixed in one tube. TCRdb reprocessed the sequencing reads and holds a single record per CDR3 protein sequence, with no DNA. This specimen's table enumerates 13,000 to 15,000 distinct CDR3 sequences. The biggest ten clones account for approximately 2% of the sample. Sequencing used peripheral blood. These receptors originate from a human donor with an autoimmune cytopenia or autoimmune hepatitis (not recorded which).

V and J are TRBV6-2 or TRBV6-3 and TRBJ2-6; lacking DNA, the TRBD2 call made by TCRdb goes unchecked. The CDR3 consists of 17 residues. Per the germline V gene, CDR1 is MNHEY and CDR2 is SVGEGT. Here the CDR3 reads CASSTRALSSGANVLTF.

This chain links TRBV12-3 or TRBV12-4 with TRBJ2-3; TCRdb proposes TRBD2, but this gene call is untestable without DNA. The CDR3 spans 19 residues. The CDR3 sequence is CASSYVRVAREEITDTQYF.

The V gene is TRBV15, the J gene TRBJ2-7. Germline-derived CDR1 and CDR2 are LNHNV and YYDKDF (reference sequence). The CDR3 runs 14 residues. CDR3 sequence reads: CATSTGGQKYEQYF. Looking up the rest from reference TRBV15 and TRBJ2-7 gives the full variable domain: DAMVIQNPRYQVTQFGKPVTLSCSQTLNHNVMYWYQQKSSQAPKLLFHYYDKDFNNEADTPDNFQSRRPNTSFCFLDIRSPGLGDTAMYLCATSTGGQKYEQYFGPGTRLTVT.

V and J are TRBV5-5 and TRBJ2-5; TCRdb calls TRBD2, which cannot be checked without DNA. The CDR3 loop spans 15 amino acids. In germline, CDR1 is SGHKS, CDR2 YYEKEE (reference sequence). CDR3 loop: CASSLRTSGQETQYF.

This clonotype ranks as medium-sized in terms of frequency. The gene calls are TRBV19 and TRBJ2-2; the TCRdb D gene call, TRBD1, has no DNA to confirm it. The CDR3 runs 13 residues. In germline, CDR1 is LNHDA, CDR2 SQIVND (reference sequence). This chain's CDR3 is CASSDRNTGELFF.

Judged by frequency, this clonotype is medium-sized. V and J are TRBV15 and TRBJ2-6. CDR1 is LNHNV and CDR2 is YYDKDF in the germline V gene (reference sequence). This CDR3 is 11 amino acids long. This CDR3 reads CAAGGANVLTF.

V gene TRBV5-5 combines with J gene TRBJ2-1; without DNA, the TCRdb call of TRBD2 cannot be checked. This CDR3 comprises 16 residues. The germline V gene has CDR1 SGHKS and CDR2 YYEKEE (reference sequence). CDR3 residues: CASSLIRLAGGNEQFF. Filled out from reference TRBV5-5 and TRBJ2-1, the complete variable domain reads DAGVTQSPTHLIKTRGQQVTLRCSPISGHKSVSWYQQVLGQGPQFIFQYYEKEERGRGNFPDRFSARQFPNYSSELNVNALLLGDSALYLCASSLIRLAGGNEQFFGPGTRLTVL.

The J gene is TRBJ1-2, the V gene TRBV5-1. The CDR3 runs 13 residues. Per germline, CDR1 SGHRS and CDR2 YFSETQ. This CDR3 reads CASSFEANYGYTF.

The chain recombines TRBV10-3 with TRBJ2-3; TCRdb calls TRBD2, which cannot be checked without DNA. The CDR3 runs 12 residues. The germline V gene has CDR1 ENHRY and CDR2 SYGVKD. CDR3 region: CAIRKGPDTQYF.

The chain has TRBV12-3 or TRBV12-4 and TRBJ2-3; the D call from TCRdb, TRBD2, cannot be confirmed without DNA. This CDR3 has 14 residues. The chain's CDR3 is CASSERESTDTQYF.

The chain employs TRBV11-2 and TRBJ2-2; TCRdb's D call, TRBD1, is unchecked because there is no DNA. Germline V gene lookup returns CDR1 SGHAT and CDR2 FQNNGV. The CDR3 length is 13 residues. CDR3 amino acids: CASSPDPGGELFF.

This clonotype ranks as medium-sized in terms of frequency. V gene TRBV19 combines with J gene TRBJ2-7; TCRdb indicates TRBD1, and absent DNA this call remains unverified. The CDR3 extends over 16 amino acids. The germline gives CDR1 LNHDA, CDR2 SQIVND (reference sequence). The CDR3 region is CASSRRPPGQGNEQYF.

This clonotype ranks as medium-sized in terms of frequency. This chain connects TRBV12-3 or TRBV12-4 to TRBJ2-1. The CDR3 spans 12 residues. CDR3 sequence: CASSFAMGEQFF.

CDR3 region: CSAVRQGQQYF. The chain is built from TRBV20-1 and TRBJ2-7; absent DNA, TCRdb's TRBD1 call cannot be checked. This CDR3 spans 11 amino acids. Germline CDR1 and CDR2: DFQATT and SNEGSKA (reference sequence).

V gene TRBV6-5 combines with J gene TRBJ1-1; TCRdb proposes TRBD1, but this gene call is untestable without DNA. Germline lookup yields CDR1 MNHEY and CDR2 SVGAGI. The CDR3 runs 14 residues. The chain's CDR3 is CASSSGQRGTEAFF.

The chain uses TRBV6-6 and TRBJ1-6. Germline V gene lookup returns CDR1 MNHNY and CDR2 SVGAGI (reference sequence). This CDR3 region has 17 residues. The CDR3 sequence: CASSYALSPNYNSPLHF.

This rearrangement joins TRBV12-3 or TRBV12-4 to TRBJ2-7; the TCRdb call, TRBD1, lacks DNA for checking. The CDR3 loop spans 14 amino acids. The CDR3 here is CASKTTGGLNEQYF.

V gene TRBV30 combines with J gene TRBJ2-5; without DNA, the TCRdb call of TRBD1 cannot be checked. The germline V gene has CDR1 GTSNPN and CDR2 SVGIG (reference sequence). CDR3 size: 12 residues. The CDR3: CAWSKGGKTQYF.

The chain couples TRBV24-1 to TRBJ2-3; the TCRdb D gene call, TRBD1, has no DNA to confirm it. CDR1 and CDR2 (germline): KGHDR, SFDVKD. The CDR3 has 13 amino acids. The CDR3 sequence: CATSDQGSDTQYF.

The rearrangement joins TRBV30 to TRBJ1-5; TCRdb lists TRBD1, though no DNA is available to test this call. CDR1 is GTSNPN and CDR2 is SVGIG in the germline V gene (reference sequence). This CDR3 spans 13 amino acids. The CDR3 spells CAWSGTGDGPQHF.